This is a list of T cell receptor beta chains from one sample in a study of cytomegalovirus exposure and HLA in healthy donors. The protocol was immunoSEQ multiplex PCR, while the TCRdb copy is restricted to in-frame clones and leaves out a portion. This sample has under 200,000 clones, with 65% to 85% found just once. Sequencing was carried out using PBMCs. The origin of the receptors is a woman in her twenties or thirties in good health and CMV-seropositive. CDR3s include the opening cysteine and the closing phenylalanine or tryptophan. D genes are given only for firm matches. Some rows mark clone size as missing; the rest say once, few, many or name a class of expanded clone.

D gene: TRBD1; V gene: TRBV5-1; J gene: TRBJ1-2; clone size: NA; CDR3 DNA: TGCGCCAGCAGCTCAGGACAGGGGGGCTACACCTTC; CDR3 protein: CASSSGQGGYTF
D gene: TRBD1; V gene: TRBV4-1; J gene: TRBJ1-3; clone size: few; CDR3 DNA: TGCGCCAGCAGCCAAGAGGGGGACAGGGTTCATTCTGGAAACACCATATATTTT; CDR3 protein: CASSQEGDRVHSGNTIYF
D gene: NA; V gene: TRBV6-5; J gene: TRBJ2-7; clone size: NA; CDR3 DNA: TGTGCCAGCAGTTACGACCAGGGGAATTACGAGCAGTACTTC; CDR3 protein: CASSYDQGNYEQYF
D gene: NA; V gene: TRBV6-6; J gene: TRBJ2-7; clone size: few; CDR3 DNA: TGTGCCAGCAGTTACTTGACAGACGAGCAGTACTTC; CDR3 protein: CASSYLTDEQYF
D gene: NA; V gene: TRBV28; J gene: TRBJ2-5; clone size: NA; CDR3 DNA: TGTGCCAGCAGTTCCCCGGGATTCCAAGAGACCCAGTACTTC; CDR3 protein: CASSSPGFQETQYF
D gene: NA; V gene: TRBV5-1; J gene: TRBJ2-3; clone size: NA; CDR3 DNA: TGCGCCAGCAGCCACCCAGGTATGGCAGATACGCAGTATTTT; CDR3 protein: CASSHPGMADTQYF
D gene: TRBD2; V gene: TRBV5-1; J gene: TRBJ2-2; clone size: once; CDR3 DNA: TGCGCCAGCAGGCTAGCGGGTAACACCGGGGAGCTGTTTTTT; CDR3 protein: CASRLAGNTGELFF
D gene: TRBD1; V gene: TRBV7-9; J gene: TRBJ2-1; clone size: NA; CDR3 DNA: TGTGCCACCGACTCGACAGGGGACTGGTACAATGAGCAGTTCTTC; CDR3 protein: CATDSTGDWYNEQFF
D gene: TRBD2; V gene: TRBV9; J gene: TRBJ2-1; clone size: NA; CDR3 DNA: TGTGCCAGCAGCGTAGGGGCTGGCGGCGGGGGGAAAAATGAGCAGTTCTTC; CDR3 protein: CASSVGAGGGGKNEQFF
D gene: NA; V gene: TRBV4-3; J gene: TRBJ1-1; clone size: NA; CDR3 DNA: TGCGCCAGCAGCCAAGAGAGGAACACTGAAGCTTTCTTT; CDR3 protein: CASSQERNTEAFF
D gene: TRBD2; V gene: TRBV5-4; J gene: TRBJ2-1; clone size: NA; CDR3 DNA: TGTGCCAGCAGTAGTGGCTGGCGGGGGGGCTCCTACAATGAGCAGTTCTTC; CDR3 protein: CASSSGWRGGSYNEQFF
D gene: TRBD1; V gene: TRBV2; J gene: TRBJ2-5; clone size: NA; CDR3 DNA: TGTGCCAGCAGTGGGGACAGGGCCCAGGGAGAGACCCAGTACTTC; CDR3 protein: CASSGDRAQGETQYF
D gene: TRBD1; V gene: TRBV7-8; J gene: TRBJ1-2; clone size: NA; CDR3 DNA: TGTGCCAGCAGCCGGGACAGTTTTAACTATGGCTACACCTTC; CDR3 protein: CASSRDSFNYGYTF
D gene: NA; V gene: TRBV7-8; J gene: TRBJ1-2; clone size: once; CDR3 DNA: TGTGCCAGCAGCTTAGGGCCGGAGTACTATGGCTACACCTTC; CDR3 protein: CASSLGPEYYGYTF
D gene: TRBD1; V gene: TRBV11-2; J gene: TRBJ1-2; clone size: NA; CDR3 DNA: TGTGCCAGCAGGATACTCCGGACAGGCCTAAGGGGCTACACCTTC; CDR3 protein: CASRILRTGLRGYTF
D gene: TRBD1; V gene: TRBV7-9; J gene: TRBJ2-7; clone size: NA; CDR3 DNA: TGTGCCAGCAGCTTAGGACAGGGGAATTACGAGCAGTACTTC; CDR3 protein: CASSLGQGNYEQYF
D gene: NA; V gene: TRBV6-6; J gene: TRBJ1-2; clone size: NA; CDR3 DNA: TGTGCCAGCATTCCTGGCCTGTCTGGTGGCTACACCTTC; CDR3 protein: CASIPGLSGGYTF
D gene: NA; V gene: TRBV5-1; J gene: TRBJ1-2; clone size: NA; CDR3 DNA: TGCGCCAGCAGCCGGGAGGCCGGTTTGTCCGGCTATGACTACACCTTC; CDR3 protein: CASSREAGLSGYDYTF
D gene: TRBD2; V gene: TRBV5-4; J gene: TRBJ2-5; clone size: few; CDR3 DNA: TGTGCCAGCAGCCGCGGCGGGGGGGAAAAAGAGACCCAGTACTTC; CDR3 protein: CASSRGGGEKETQYF
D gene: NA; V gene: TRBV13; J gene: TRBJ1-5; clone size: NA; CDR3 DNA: TGTGCCAGCAGCTTGTCATCCGGTCAGCCCCAGCATTTT; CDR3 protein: CASSLSSGQPQHF
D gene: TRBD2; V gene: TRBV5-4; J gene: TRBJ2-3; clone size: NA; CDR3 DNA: TGTGCCAGCAGCTTCCCTCTAGCGGGAGGGCCATTAGATACGCAGTATTTT; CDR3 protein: CASSFPLAGGPLDTQYF
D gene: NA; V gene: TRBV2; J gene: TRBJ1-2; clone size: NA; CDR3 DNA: TGTGCCAGCAGTGTCGGTGGCTACACCTTC; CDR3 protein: CASSVGGYTF
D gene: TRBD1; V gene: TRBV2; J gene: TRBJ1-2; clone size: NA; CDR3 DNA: TGTGCCAGCAGAGACAGGGCCCTCTATGGCTACACCTTC; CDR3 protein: CASRDRALYGYTF
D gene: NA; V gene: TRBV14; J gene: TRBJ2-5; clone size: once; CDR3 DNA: TGTGCCAGCAGCCATGCGGAGACCCAGTACTTC; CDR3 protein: CASSHAETQYF
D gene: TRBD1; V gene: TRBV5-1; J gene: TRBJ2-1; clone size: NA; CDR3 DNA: TGCGCCAGCAGCCCGGAGGGACAGGGGTTAAGAGAGCAGTTCTTC; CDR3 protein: CASSPEGQGLREQFF
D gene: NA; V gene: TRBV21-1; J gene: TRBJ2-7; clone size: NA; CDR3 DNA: TGTGCCAGCAGGAATGACTTACGGTCCTACGAGCAGTACTTC; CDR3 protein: CASRNDLRSYEQYF
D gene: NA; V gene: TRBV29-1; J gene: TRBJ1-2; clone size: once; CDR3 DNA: TGCAGCGCCGCATACAATCCCGTTCCGATCGATGGCTACACCTTC; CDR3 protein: CSAAYNPVPIDGYTF
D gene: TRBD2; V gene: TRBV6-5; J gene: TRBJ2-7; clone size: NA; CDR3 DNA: TGTGCCACTCGAGCGGGAGTCTCCTACGAGCAGTACTTC; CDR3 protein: CATRAGVSYEQYF